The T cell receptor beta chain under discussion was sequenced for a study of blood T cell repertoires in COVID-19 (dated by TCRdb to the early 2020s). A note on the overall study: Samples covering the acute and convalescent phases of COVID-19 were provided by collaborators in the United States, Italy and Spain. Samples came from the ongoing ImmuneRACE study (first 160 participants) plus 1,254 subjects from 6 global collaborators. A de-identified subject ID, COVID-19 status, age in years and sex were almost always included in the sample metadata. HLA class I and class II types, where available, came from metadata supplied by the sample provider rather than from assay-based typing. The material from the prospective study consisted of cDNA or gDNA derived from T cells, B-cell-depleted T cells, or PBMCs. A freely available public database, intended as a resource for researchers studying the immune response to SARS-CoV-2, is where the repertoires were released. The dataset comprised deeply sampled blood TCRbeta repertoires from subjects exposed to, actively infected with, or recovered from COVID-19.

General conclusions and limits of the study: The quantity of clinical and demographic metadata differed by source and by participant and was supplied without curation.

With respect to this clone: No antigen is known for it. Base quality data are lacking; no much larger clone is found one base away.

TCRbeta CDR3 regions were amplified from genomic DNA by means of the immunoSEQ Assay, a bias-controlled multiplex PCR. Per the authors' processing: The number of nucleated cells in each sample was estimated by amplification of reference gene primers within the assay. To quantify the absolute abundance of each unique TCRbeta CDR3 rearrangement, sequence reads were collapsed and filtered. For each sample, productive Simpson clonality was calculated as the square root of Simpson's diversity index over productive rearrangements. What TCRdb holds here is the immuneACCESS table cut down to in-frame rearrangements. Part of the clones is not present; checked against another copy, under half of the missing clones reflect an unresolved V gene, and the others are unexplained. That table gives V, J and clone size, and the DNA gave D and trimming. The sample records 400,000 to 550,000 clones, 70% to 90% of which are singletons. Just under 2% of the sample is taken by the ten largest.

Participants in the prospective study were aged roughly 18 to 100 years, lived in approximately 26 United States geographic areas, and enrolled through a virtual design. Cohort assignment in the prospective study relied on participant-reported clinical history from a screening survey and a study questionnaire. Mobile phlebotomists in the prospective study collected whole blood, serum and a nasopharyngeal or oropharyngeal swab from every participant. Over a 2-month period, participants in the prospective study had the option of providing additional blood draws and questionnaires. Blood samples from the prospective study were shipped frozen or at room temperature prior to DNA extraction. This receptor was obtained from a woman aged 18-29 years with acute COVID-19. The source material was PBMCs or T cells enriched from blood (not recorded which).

The base sequence is TGTGCCTGGAGGGGCACGACAGGGTATTCCTATGGCTACACCTTC. This codes for CAWRGTTGYSYGYTF. The chain is encoded by TRBV30 joined to TRBJ1-2; 7 bases in the middle match TRBD1. The germline V gene (reference sequence) sets CDR1 to GTSNPN and CDR2 to SVGIG. V ends up 3 bases short and J 4 bases short, with an unmatched junction base count of 11. The CDR3 starts with the cysteine, ends with the phenylalanine, and has 15 residues. Only CDR3 DNA remains: 45 bases, in frame from the first base.